The 14 T cell receptor beta chains in this list originate from one sample, sequenced in a study of cytomegalovirus exposure and HLA in healthy donors. Primers included in the PCR were 60 Vbeta and 13 Jbeta primers. Method: immunoSEQ multiplex PCR; TCRdb's copy keeps in-frame clones and lacks some. Here the sample spans around 200,000 clones, approximately 84% being singletons. The sequenced sample was PBMCs. The source of these receptors is a woman between 40 and 50 years old in good health and CMV-seronegative.

This clone showed up just a few times. The chain uses TRBV19 and TRBJ2-2; TRBD1 agrees at 8 bases. The junction had 9 bases not matched to a gene; V was cut back by 7 bases and J by 5 bases. The CDR3 consists of 15 residues. Germline CDR1 LNHDA, CDR2 SQIVND (reference sequence). CDR3 residues: CASNPSRQGTGELFF. In nucleotides, the CDR3 is TGTGCCAGTAACCCTAGCCGACAGGGGACCGGGGAGCTGTTTTTT.

The rearrangement links TRBV7-9 to TRBJ1-2; perhaps TRBD1 as D (5 bases). From germline, CDR1 is SEHNR and CDR2 FQNEAQ (reference sequence). V lost 1 base and J lost 4, with 16 bases in between. The CDR3 is 16 residues long. The DNA for the CDR3 is TGTGCCAGCAGCTTAGACCGGGGACTTAGGGGCTATGGCTACACCTTC. This translates into CASSLDRGLRGYGYTF.

This clone was seen once. The V call is TRBV30, the J call TRBJ2-3; no definite D call. This CDR3 comprises 16 residues. Germline values: CDR1 GTSNPN, CDR2 SVGIG (reference sequence). V was shortened by 2 bases and J by 4 bases, with 19 bases between the two germline ends. The CDR3 sequence: CAWSPSYSGPADTQYF. DNA of the CDR3: TGTGCCTGGAGTCCGTCCTACTCTGGGCCCGCAGATACGCAGTATTTT.

The chain has TRBV7-3 and TRBJ1-1; D may be TRBD1 (5 bases). Germline V gene sequence: CDR1 SGHTA, CDR2 FQGTGA. The CDR3 covers 15 residues. V was trimmed by 4 bases and J by 5 bases, leaving 17 bases between them. CDR3 amino acids: CASSSTPGLGTEAFF. The CDR3 DNA follows: TGTGCCAGCAGCTCCACTCCGGGACTTGGGACTGAAGCTTTCTTT.

The chain recombines TRBV28 with TRBJ1-2; 11 bases are a match to TRBD1. Germline assignment: CDR1 MDHEN and CDR2 SYDVKM. The junction had 8 bases not matched to a gene; V was cut back by 4 bases and J by 4 bases. CDR3 length: 16 amino acids. The DNA for the CDR3 is TGTGCCAGCAGTTCAGGACAGGGGGCGGTAGGCTATGGCTACACCTTC. This gives the protein CASSSGQGAVGYGYTF.

The chain combines TRBV7-2 with TRBJ2-1; tentatively, D is TRBD1 (6 bases). The CDR3 covers 15 residues. V was shortened by 3 bases and J by 0 bases, with 9 bases between the two germline ends. Germline CDR1 and CDR2: SGHTA and FQGNSA. The CDR3 DNA is TGTGCCAGCAGCTTGGGGGCCAGCTCCTACAATGAGCAGTTCTTC. Its translation: CASSLGASSYNEQFF.

The chain couples TRBV29-1 to TRBJ1-2; D is uncertain. V was clipped by 6 bases and J by 4 bases, with 9 bases between them. Germline V gene sequence: CDR1 SQVTM, CDR2 ANQGSEA. CDR3 size: 11 residues. The CDR3 DNA sequence: TGCAGCGTCGCAACGGGCTATGGCTACACCTTC. Translating gives CSVATGYGYTF.

The V call is TRBV13, the J call TRBJ2-5, with TRBD2 as a possible D gene (6 bases). The DNA matches TRBJ2-7 better at its end, which makes the J call doubtful. Germline V gene sequence: CDR1 PRHDT, CDR2 FYEKMQ (reference sequence). This CDR3 is 15 amino acids long. The CDR3 protein is CASRPRGGEFYEQYF. The DNA for the CDR3 is TGTGCCAGCAGACCACGGGGCGGGGAGTTCTACGAGCAGTACTTC.

The V gene is TRBV7-9, the J gene TRBJ2-1; D not certain. This CDR3 comprises 15 residues. Germline V gives CDR1 SEHNR, CDR2 FQNEAQ (reference sequence). The germline V and J ends were trimmed by 8 bases and 7 bases, with 21 bases remaining between them. CDR3 sequence reads: CASSLEPTPQNEQFF. The CDR3 DNA is TGTGCCAGCTCCCTCGAACCCACCCCTCAGAATGAGCAGTTCTTC.

This chain links TRBV5-6 with TRBJ1-2, with D unclear. The germline CDR1 and CDR2 sequences are SGHDT and YYEEEE. The CDR3 totals 11 residues. V was cut by 7 bases and J by 9 bases, with 13 bases left in between. The CDR3 DNA sequence: TGTGCCAGCTTCTCAGGTTATCGCTACACCTTC. It is translated as CASFSGYRYTF.

The CDR3 nucleotides are TGTGCCAGTAAAACTAGCGGGGGCCGCACAGATACGCAGTATTTT. It is translated as CASKTSGGRTDTQYF. This chain joins TRBV19 and TRBJ2-3; 11 bases fit TRBD2. The CDR3 consists of 15 residues. CDR1 and CDR2 from the germline V gene are LNHDA and SQIVND (reference sequence). V was pared by 7 bases and J by 1 base, with 4 bases of the junction left unmatched.

The gene calls are TRBV5-4 and TRBJ2-5; 7 bases agree with TRBD2. CDR3 length: 15 amino acids. Trimming cost V 2 bases and J 3 bases; bases outside gene matches: 7. Germline V gene lookup returns CDR1 SGHNT and CDR2 YYREEE (reference sequence). In DNA form, the CDR3 reads TGTGCCAGCAGCTTCCCTGGTCGGGGGGAAGAGACCCAGTACTTC. Its protein product is CASSFPGRGEETQYF. Variable domain in full (rest from reference TRBV5-4 and TRBJ2-5): ETGVTQSPTHLIKTRGQQVTLRCSSQSGHNTVSWYQQALGQGPQFIFQYYREEENGRGNFPPRFSGLQFPNYSSELNVNALELDDSALYLCASSFPGRGEETQYFGPGTRLLVL.

The genes are TRBV30 and TRBJ2-7, with a tentative D call TRBD2 (6 bases). Germline CDR1 is GTSNPN and CDR2 is SVGIG (reference sequence). This CDR3 spans 13 amino acids. Trimming cost V 1 base and J 3 bases, with 10 bases left between them. CDR3: CAWSAGLSYEQYF. The DNA of the CDR3 is TGTGCCTGGAGTGCGGGACTGAGCTACGAGCAGTACTTC.

The V gene is TRBV27, the J gene TRBJ2-3; a possible D gene is TRBD2 (6 bases). V dropped 7 bases and J dropped 2 bases, with 13 bases sitting between them. CDR1 MNHEY and CDR2 SMNVEV come from the germline V gene (reference sequence). The CDR3 totals 14 residues. In DNA, the CDR3 is TGTGCCAGCAAGGTTGCGGGGCTCACAGATACGCAGTATTTT. Encoded protein: CASKVAGLTDTQYF.